This TCR beta chain was observed in a study of blood T cell repertoires in COVID-19. The Seattle patients, enrolled during active infection, were followed longitudinally. J lost 0 bases, V lost 5 bases, and 15 bases had no gene match. Per the germline V gene, CDR1 is MNHEY and CDR2 is SMNVEV (reference sequence). The CDR3 is 18 residues long. Per the original methods: Amplification from reference gene primers served as the basis for estimated nucleated cell counts. Assay used: immunoSEQ multiplex PCR; TCRdb lists only in-frame clones, some missing. The V and J calls and clone size are taken from that table; D and trimming were inferred from the DNA. There are 450,000 or so clones in the sample; around 91% occur only once, and approximately 1.5% lies in the top ten.

The specimen sequenced was peripheral blood. The sequence came from a woman aged 40 to 50 with COVID-19, enrolled during active disease. The V and J genes are TRBV27 and TRBJ1-2, with 7 positions matching TRBD1. DNA of the CDR3: TGTGCCAGCAGTCAACGATCCGGGACAGTAGAAACTAACTATGGCTACACCTTC. As protein: CASSQRSGTVETNYGYTF.